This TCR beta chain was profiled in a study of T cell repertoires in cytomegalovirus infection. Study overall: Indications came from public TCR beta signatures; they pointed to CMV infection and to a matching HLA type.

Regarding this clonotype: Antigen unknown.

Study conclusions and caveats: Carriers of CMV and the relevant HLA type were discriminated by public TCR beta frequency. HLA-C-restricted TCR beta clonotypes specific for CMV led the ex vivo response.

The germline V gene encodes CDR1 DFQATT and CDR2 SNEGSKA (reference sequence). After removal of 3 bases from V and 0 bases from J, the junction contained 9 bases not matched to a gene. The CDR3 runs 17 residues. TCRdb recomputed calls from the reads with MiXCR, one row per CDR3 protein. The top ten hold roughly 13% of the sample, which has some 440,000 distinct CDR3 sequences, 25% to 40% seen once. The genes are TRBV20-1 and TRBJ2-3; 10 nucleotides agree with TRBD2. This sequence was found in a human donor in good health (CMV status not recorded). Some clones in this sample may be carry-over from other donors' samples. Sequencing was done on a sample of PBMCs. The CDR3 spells CSASSLAGASSTDTQYF. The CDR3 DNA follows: TGCAGTGCTAGTAGCCTAGCGGGGGCCTCTAGCACAGATACGCAGTATTTT.